This T cell receptor (beta chain) came from a study of patients and donors after allogeneic stem cell transplantation. Germline V gene lookup returns CDR1 LGHNA and CDR2 YSLEER. The CDR3 spans 18 residues. The junction had 11 bases not matched to a gene; V was cut back by 0 bases and J by 6 bases. TCRdb reprocessed the RT-PCR reads via MiXCR and lists one record per CDR3 protein. The table shows approximately 250,000 distinct CDR3 sequences, with 13% to 15% occurring only once. In this sample, this clonotype turned up a few times. The gene calls are TRBV4-3 and TRBJ1-6; 7 bases match TRBD1. The sample was blood, either unsorted or a sorted T cell fraction (not recorded which). The receptor was derived from a human donor who was either an allogeneic HSCT recipient or a stem cell or donor lymphocyte infusion donor (not recorded which). It is not recorded whose cells these are; they may come from a transplant donor. CDR3 protein: CASSQEVPGPGGNSPLHF. The DNA of the CDR3 is TGCGCCAGCAGCCAAGAGGTCCCAGGACCAGGGGGTAATTCACCCCTCCACTTT.